This T cell receptor beta chain emerged from a study of T cell responses to AZD1222 COVID-19 vaccine. Some clones are missing from TCRdb's copy, which holds only in-frame ones; the method was immunoSEQ multiplex PCR. Among roughly 150,000 clones listed, under 95% were seen once. Trimming pared 3 bases from V and 6 bases from J, leaving 11 bases between. There are 14 residues in the CDR3. CDR1 MDHEN and CDR2 SYDVKM come from the germline V gene. Turning to this clone: What it binds is not known.

Overall study results and limits: Spike-specific TCR repertoires showed rising breadth and depth after two AZD1222 doses.

The J gene is TRBJ2-2, the V gene TRBV28; D not resolved. The sequence derives from an adult in good health. The material was peripheral blood, obtained on day 0 of AZD1222 vaccination. The CDR3 loop reads CASSFRLSAGELFF. The CDR3 DNA reads TGTGCCAGCAGTTTTAGGCTCAGCGCCGGGGAGCTGTTTTTT.